Below are 9 T cell receptor beta chains sequenced from a single sample in a study of blood T cell repertoires in COVID-19. TCRdb keeps only in-frame clones here, not all; method: immunoSEQ multiplex PCR. This table has approximately 270,000 clones, around nine tenths appearing once. Input material: peripheral blood. The receptors here all came from a man aged 18 to 30 with active or convalescent COVID-19.

The chain couples TRBV5-5 to TRBJ2-3; TRBD1 matches at 8 bases. The germline V gene has CDR1 SGHKS and CDR2 YYEKEE (reference sequence). This CDR3 spans 15 amino acids. V shed 2 bases, J shed 2 bases, and the junction held 4 bases outside the gene matches. CDR3 DNA: TGTGCCAGCAGCTTTGGACAGGGCAACACAGATACGCAGTATTTT. Translated: CASSFGQGNTDTQYF.

The chain uses TRBV13 and TRBJ1-3; D unresolved. Trimming stripped 3 bases from V and 6 bases from J, with 15 bases between. In germline, CDR1 is PRHDT, CDR2 FYEKMQ (reference sequence). The CDR3 consists of 15 residues. Written as DNA, the CDR3 is TGTGCCAGCAGCTTCCCCCGGGGAGGGCTAAACACCATATATTTT. Its protein is CASSFPRGGLNTIYF.

V and J are TRBV27 and TRBJ2-5; 10 bases align to TRBD1. J lost 7 bases, V lost 2 bases, and 22 bases had no gene match. Germline V CDR1 and CDR2: MNHEY, SMNVEV (reference sequence). The CDR3 is 20 residues long. CDR3: CASSLGRPGTGDLRGGTQYF. The CDR3 DNA sequence: TGTGCCAGCAGTTTAGGGAGACCCGGGACAGGGGACCTCAGGGGAGGGACCCAGTACTTC.

The V and J genes are TRBV6-5 and TRBJ1-4, with TRBD1 matching 7 bases. The CDR3 runs 14 residues. V lost 5 bases to trimming and J lost 4 bases; unmatched junction nucleotides: 4. The V gene's germline CDR1 is MNHEY and CDR2 SVGAGI. The CDR3 sequence: CASSIQGSNEKLFF. DNA of the CDR3: TGTGCCAGCAGTATACAGGGGAGTAATGAAAAACTGTTTTTT.

The CDR3 DNA reads TGTGCCAGTAGTACTTCAGGTTACTACGAGCAGTACTTC. Translation: CASSTSGYYEQYF. The V call is TRBV19, the J call TRBJ2-7; D remains ambiguous. Germline V gene sequence: CDR1 LNHDA, CDR2 SQIVND (reference sequence). The CDR3 is made up of 13 amino acids. Trimming removed 4 bases from V and 3 bases from J, with 10 bases in between. Variable domain in full (rest from reference TRBV19 and TRBJ2-7): DGGITQSPKYLFRKEGQNVTLSCEQNLNHDAMYWYRQDPGQGLRLIYYSQIVNDFQKGDIAEGYSVSREKKESFPLTVTSAQKNPTAFYLCASSTSGYYEQYFGPGTRLTVT.

The gene calls are TRBV29-1 and TRBJ1-2, with TRBD1 matching over 9 bases. Germline CDR1 reads SQVTM; CDR2 reads ANQGSEA. V trimming: 6 bases; J trimming: 9 bases; junction bases outside the gene matches: 11. The CDR3 loop spans 13 amino acids. The DNA for the CDR3 is TGCAGCGTGGGAGACAGGGGGTTCTGGAGCTACACCTTC. This encodes CSVGDRGFWSYTF.

V gene TRBV4-3 combines with J gene TRBJ2-1; 8 nucleotides agree with TRBD1. Germline lookup yields CDR1 LGHNA and CDR2 YSLEER. CDR3 size: 17 residues. V shed 0 bases and J 7 bases; nucleotides not matched to a gene: 11. The CDR3 bases are TGCGCCAGCAGCCAAGATTTGGCACAGGGGGTTTTTAATGAGCAGTTCTTC. The encoded protein is CASSQDLAQGVFNEQFF.

This sequence joins TRBV24-1 and TRBJ2-3, with TRBD2 matching 8 bases. Germline V gives CDR1 KGHDR, CDR2 SFDVKD. V dropped 3 bases and J dropped 5; count of bases not matched to a gene: 9. The CDR3 spans 16 residues. The CDR3 DNA follows: TGTGCCACCAGTGATGGGCCTCCGGGGGGGAAAGATACGCAGTATTTT. It yields the protein CATSDGPPGGKDTQYF.

CDR3 region: CASSQGLTGSSYNEQFF. In DNA, the CDR3 is TGCGCCAGCAGCCAAGGCCTTACTGGGAGCTCCTACAATGAGCAGTTCTTC. The V and J genes are TRBV4-3 and TRBJ2-1; maybe TRBD2 (5 bases). Trimming pared 1 base from V and 0 bases from J, leaving 13 bases between. This CDR3 is built from 17 residues. Germline CDR1 is LGHNA and CDR2 is YSLEER.